These T cell receptor beta chains were read from a single sample in a study of circulating tumor DNA in untreated peripheral T-cell lymphoma. The table came from immunoSEQ multiplex PCR; TCRdb's copy has only in-frame clones and leaves some out. The data hold 8,800 or so clones, with about 82% observed a single time. Sequencing was performed on tumor tissue. These receptors came from a human donor with peripheral T-cell lymphoma. Each CDR3 is given with its conserved first and last residue. A D gene is named only where the DNA matches it firmly. Not all rows give a size; the values are once, few, many and, for expanded clones, a class.

d_gene	j_gene	abundance	v_gene	CDR3aa	CDR3nt
.	TRBJ2-5	.	TRBV29-1	CSVVISGTACGETQYF	TGCAGCGTTGTCATCTCCGGGACCGCATGTGGAGAGACCCAGTACTTC
.	TRBJ2-3	.	TRBV6-8	CAIGEAGTDTQYF	TGTGCCATCGGGGAAGCTGGCACAGATACGCAGTATTTT
TRBD1	TRBJ2-5	.	TRBV11-3	CASSYQQGQETQYF	TGTGCCAGCAGCTACCAACAGGGGCAAGAGACCCAGTACTTC
.	TRBJ2-3	.	TRBV5-1	CASSTGAGADTQYF	TGCGCCAGCAGCACAGGCGCTGGGGCAGATACGCAGTATTTT
.	TRBJ2-5	.	TRBV25-1	CASSDGHRGAETQYF	TGTGCCAGCAGTGACGGACATAGGGGGGCAGAGACCCAGTACTTC
.	TRBJ1-2	.	TRBV28	CASSLQGPYGYTF	TGTGCCAGCAGCCTACAGGGTCCATATGGCTACACCTTC
.	TRBJ2-3	.	TRBV1	CASSQVWGPTDTQYF	TGCGCCAGCAGCCAAGTGTGGGGGCCCACAGATACGCAGTATTTT
.	TRBJ2-5	.	TRBV19	CASSPGTATQETQYF	TGTGCCAGTAGTCCCGGGACCGCCACCCAAGAGACCCAGTACTTC
.	TRBJ1-3	.	TRBV29-1	CSVVGASGNTIYF	TGCAGCGTTGTGGGGGCGTCGGGAAACACCATATATTTT
TRBD1	TRBJ1-2	few	TRBV30	CAWSGRDRFNYGYTF	TGTGCCTGGAGTGGCCGGGACAGATTTAACTATGGCTACACCTTC
.	TRBJ1-1	.	TRBV19	CASKRTMNTEAFF	TGTGCCAGTAAGCGGACCATGAACACTGAAGCTTTCTTT
.	TRBJ1-2	.	TRBV18	CASSVDLSNYGYTF	TGTGCCAGCTCCGTCGACCTATCCAACTATGGCTACACCTTC
TRBD1	TRBJ1-5	.	TRBV2	CASSEGAGGDQPQHF	TGTGCCAGCAGTGAAGGGGCAGGGGGGGATCAGCCCCAGCATTTT
.	TRBJ2-6	once	TRBV29-1	CSVSLGANVLTF	TGCAGCGTTTCGCTCGGGGCCAACGTCCTGACTTTC
.	TRBJ1-5	.	TRBV19	CASSTDRSNQPQHF	TGTGCCAGTAGTACCGACAGGAGCAATCAGCCCCAGCATTTT
.	TRBJ1-1	.	TRBV18	CASSPPGRPEAFF	TGTGCCAGCTCACCACCGGGGAGGCCGGAGGCTTTCTTT
TRBD2	TRBJ2-2	.	TRBV5-1	CASSLAGTTGELFF	TGCGCCAGCAGCTTAGCGGGGACGACCGGGGAGCTGTTTTTT
.	TRBJ2-5	.	TRBV11-3	CASSFLQNSQETQYF	TGTGCCAGCAGCTTCTTACAGAATTCTCAAGAGACCCAGTACTTC
.	TRBJ2-1	.	TRBV29-1	CSGFGRINEQFF	TGCAGCGGGTTTGGACGGATCAATGAGCAGTTCTTC
.	TRBJ2-1	.	TRBV19	CASSTTEAPFGNEQFF	TGTGCCAGTAGTACAACCGAAGCACCGTTCGGCAATGAGCAGTTCTTC
.	TRBJ2-7	.	TRBV6-8	CASSPFVTPSSYEQYF	TGTGCCAGCAGTCCATTTGTGACTCCTTCCTCCTACGAGCAGTACTTC
.	TRBJ2-3	.	TRBV9	CTSSEVVGGTQYF	TGTACCAGCAGCGAAGTTGTTGGAGGTACGCAGTATTTT
.	TRBJ1-3	.	TRBV15	CATSRDPPGGGNTIYF	TGTGCCACCAGCAGAGACCCCCCCGGGGGTGGAAACACCATATATTTT
.	TRBJ2-3	.	TRBV6-8	CASTGTTDTQYF	TGTGCCAGTACCGGGACCACAGATACGCAGTATTTT
.	TRBJ1-5	.	TRBV6-8	CASSYSSDSSNQPQHF	TGTGCCAGCAGTTACTCCTCGGACAGTAGCAATCAGCCCCAGCATTTT
.	TRBJ2-3	.	TRBV15	CATSRDLRDPSTDTQYF	TGTGCCACCAGCAGAGATCTAAGAGATCCTAGCACAGATACGCAGTATTTT
.	TRBJ1-6	few	TRBV19	CASSTSSYNSPLHF	TGTGCCAGTTCCACGAGCTCCTATAATTCACCCCTCCACTTT
.	TRBJ2-3	.	TRBV30	CAWSALGDGMQYF	TGTGCCTGGAGTGCCTTGGGGGATGGTATGCAGTATTTT
.	TRBJ2-2	.	TRBV7-6	CASSPSTVNTGELFF	TGTGCCAGCAGCCCTAGTACAGTGAACACCGGGGAGCTGTTTTTT
.	TRBJ2-7	.	TRBV19	CASSIRGQIYEQYF	TGTGCCAGTAGTATAAGGGGTCAGATCTACGAGCAGTACTTC
.	TRBJ1-3	.	TRBV18	CASSPFGGTTGNTIYF	TGTGCCAGCTCACCATTTGGGGGAACCACTGGAAACACCATATATTTT
.	TRBJ2-7	few	TRBV19	CASSMTSLPYEQYF	TGTGCCAGTAGTATGACCTCACTGCCCTACGAGCAGTACTTC
.	TRBJ1-2	.	TRBV5-1	CASGWEDSFYGYTF	TGCGCGTCAGGGTGGGAGGACAGCTTCTATGGCTACACCTTC
TRBD1	TRBJ1-4	.	TRBV19	CASRRQGPHEKLFF	TGTGCCAGTAGAAGACAGGGTCCCCATGAAAAACTGTTTTTT
.	TRBJ1-1	.	TRBV4-1	CASSQDWTRGGWTEAFF	TGCGCCAGCAGCCAAGACTGGACACGGGGGGGATGGACTGAAGCTTTCTTT
.	TRBJ2-7	.	TRBV11-3	CASNVHQGPYEQYF	TGTGCCAGCAACGTACACCAGGGTCCCTACGAGCAGTACTTC